The rows below give T cell receptor beta chains drawn from one sample of a study of T-cell reconstitution after alpha-beta-depleted transplantation in children. TCRdb used MiXCR to reprocess the PCR reads, holding one entry per CDR3 protein. Of about a million distinct CDR3 sequences listed, around 30% are singletons. Source: PBMCs, mostly from graft donor cells, taken 360 days after TCRalphabeta/CD19-depleted stem cell transplant. The receptors here all came from a boy younger than two who had a stem cell transplant for SCID, so the T cells may come from the graft donor. Each CDR3 is given with its conserved first and last residue.

j_call v_call cdr3_aa
TRBJ1-4 TRBV4-1 CASSPQPAGTLGEKLFF
TRBJ2-7 TRBV7-9 CASSSAGLSTTYEQYF
TRBJ2-1 TRBV20-1 CSASKTSGGPTSYNEQFF
TRBJ1-2 TRBV9 CASSLGTGSNGYTF
TRBJ1-1 TRBV7-9 CASSAYRLMNTEAFF
TRBJ2-5 TRBV13 CASSPTSGGRQETQYF
TRBJ2-7 TRBV20-1 CSAMAGVIYEQYF
TRBJ2-7 TRBV20-1 CSAKGTSSREQYF
TRBJ2-7 TRBV5-5 CASSPDRALSFSYEQYF
TRBJ2-6 TRBV6-5 CASSWRSGANVLTF
TRBJ2-3 TRBV11-2 CASSPGRVIGANLFTQYF
TRBJ1-5 TRBV5-6 CASSARPTGEVQHF
TRBJ2-1 TRBV12-3/TRBV12-4 CASSPPSRTKNYNEQFF
TRBJ2-7 TRBV4-3 CASSQGPGLTYEQYF
TRBJ2-3 TRBV15 CATSSDRNRFLADTQYF
TRBJ2-7 TRBV20-1 CSARDEGLARGVQYF
TRBJ2-3 TRBV28 CASRQGAVTDTQYF
TRBJ2-3 TRBV2 CASSVTGGATDTQYF
TRBJ2-1 TRBV10-3 CAISDNGLAGLAEQFF
TRBJ2-7 TRBV4-2 CASSQDQEGNSRSYAAPYEQYF
TRBJ2-7 TRBV5-1 CASSWTGSFSYEQYF
TRBJ2-5 TRBV12-3/TRBV12-4 CASREQGTQTQYF
TRBJ2-7 TRBV7-2 CASSKTSGGLGEQYF
TRBJ2-7 TRBV6-2/TRBV6-3 CASKDRIREQYF
TRBJ2-7 TRBV2 CASTETGPHEQYF
TRBJ2-7 TRBV5-1 CASSLNSGLLGNYEQYF
TRBJ2-5 TRBV4-1 CASSHRQGQETQYF
TRBJ2-2 TRBV7-9 CALIAGPSLNTGELFF
TRBJ1-2 TRBV2 CASRDFRDRGLVGYTF
TRBJ2-3 TRBV5-1 CASSLLPAAGPDTQYF
TRBJ2-5 TRBV7-2 CASSPPFRGWYQETQYF
TRBJ2-3 TRBV5-1 CASSTGTGIGTDTQYF
TRBJ2-3 TRBV19 CASKETGGRSTDTQYF
TRBJ2-3 TRBV15 CATSRVSGNTDTQYF
TRBJ2-3 TRBV20-1 CSARTAGGGTDTQYF
TRBJ2-7 TRBV12-3/TRBV12-4 CASSSGTADGEQYF
TRBJ2-3 TRBV12-3/TRBV12-4 CASSLSVGVYTDTQYF
TRBJ2-2 TRBV12-3/TRBV12-4 CASSSRGPGSNTGELFF
TRBJ2-1 TRBV5-1 CASSGDRGSYNEQFF
TRBJ1-1 TRBV12-3/TRBV12-4 CASSLDFDYTEAFF
TRBJ1-6 TRBV12-3/TRBV12-4 CATTLSRPGGGSPLHF
TRBJ1-1 TRBV4-3 CASSQDWPVGGNTEAFF
TRBJ2-6 TRBV4-1 CASSLLHGASGANVLTF
TRBJ1-2 TRBV5-1 CASSFDSLVYGYTF
TRBJ2-5 TRBV5-1 CASSLARQLQETQYF
TRBJ2-7 TRBV7-2 CASSPPNYEQYF
TRBJ1-3 TRBV5-1 CASRPGQGRNTIYF
TRBJ2-4 TRBV9 CASSVEGGVDSRLAKNIQYF
TRBJ2-2 TRBV7-2 CATRFLLNTGELFF
TRBJ1-5 TRBV28 CASSDTNQPQHF
TRBJ2-7 TRBV6-2/TRBV6-3 CASSYLGLAFEQYF
TRBJ2-2 TRBV5-1 CASSLDRYTGELFF
TRBJ2-3 TRBV13 CASTQKWGAADTQYF
TRBJ2-5 TRBV2 CASKAFPQETQYF
TRBJ1-4 TRBV20-1 CSAGFHLPPKLFF
TRBJ2-7 TRBV7-6 CASSLDRRFMSANEQYF
TRBJ2-7 TRBV7-9 CASSLPPNYEQYF
TRBJ1-2 TRBV27 CASSLSREANYGYTF
TRBJ2-1 TRBV28 CASSFSRLGLYNEQFF
TRBJ2-1 TRBV11-2 CASSVAGGANNEQFF